A single sample gave rise to the 23 T cell receptor beta chains below, sequenced in a study of blood T cell repertoires in COVID-19. The repertoire was sequenced with immunoSEQ multiplex PCR; TCRdb's copy has only in-frame clones and lacks some. Seen here are some 350,000 clones, about 90% observed once, and the top ten hold approximately 3%. The sample was PBMCs or T cells enriched from blood (not recorded which). These receptors all come from a woman younger than 45 who had recovered from COVID-19.

The chain couples TRBV2 to TRBJ1-6; maybe TRBD1 (6 bases). The CDR3 contains 11 residues. V lost 6 bases and J 16 bases, leaving 13 bases between the germline ends. CDR1 and CDR2 from the germline V gene are SNHLY and FYNNEI. The CDR3 nucleotides read TGTGCCAGCAGCCGGTCCGGGACACTCCACTTT. Translating gives CASSRSGTLHF.

The chain carries TRBV7-6 and TRBJ2-2; 8 nucleotides agree with TRBD1. The trim removed 5 bases at V and 5 bases at J, leaving 10 bases unmatched. This CDR3 contains 16 residues. The germline V gene encodes CDR1 SGHVS and CDR2 FNYEAQ. CDR3 nucleotide sequence: TGTGCCAGCAGCCCCTCAGGACAGGGCTATACCGGGGAGCTGTTTTTT. Its protein product is CASSPSGQGYTGELFF.

V gene TRBV24-1 combines with J gene TRBJ2-1, with 14 bases that match TRBD2. This CDR3 has 15 residues. In germline, CDR1 is KGHDR, CDR2 SFDVKD. J gave up 6 bases and V 4 bases, and 1 base lay outside the gene matches. CDR3 in DNA: TGTGCCACCAGTGAGGGGACTAGCGGGGGCAATGAGCAGTTCTTC. Its protein product is CATSEGTSGGNEQFF.

The chain carries TRBV18 and TRBJ2-1; TRBD2 matches at 10 bases. CDR1 and CDR2 from the germline V gene are KGHSH and LQKENI. The ends lost 3 bases at V and 0 bases at J; junction bases unmatched: 5. CDR3 length: 17 residues. CDR3 DNA sequence: TGTGCCAGCTCACCCCCTGCTAGCGGGAGCTCCTACAATGAGCAGTTCTTC. Translated, it gives CASSPPASGSSYNEQFF.

The rearrangement links TRBV5-1 to TRBJ1-1; D call uncertain. Per the germline V gene, CDR1 is SGHRS and CDR2 is YFSETQ. V was pared by 1 base and J by 1 base, with 5 bases between. CDR3 length equals 13 residues. The CDR3 nucleotides read TGCGCCAGCAGCTTGCTCAGGAACACTGAAGCTTTCTTT. This codes for CASSLLRNTEAFF.

This clone was counted only a few times. The genes are TRBV9 and TRBJ2-1, with D possibly being TRBD2 (5 bases). The CDR3 is 16 amino acids. Trimming removed 4 bases from V and 3 bases from J, with 17 bases in between. The germline CDR1 and CDR2 sequences are SGDLS and YYNGEE. The CDR3 here is CASSPRSSGNYNEQFF. The CDR3 nucleotides are TGTGCCAGCAGCCCCCGTTCAAGCGGAAACTACAATGAGCAGTTCTTC.

The V gene is TRBV28, the J gene TRBJ2-7; tentatively, D is TRBD2 (5 bases). From germline, CDR1 is MDHEN and CDR2 SYDVKM. V was pared by 2 bases and J by 3 bases, with 11 bases between. This CDR3 is 14 amino acids long. The CDR3 region is CASSLNGVVYEQYF. CDR3 bases: TGTGCCAGCAGTTTAAACGGGGTCGTCTACGAGCAGTACTTC. Supplemented by reference TRBV28 and TRBJ2-7, the full variable domain reads DVKVTQSSRYLVKRTGEKVFLECVQDMDHENMFWYRQDPGLGLRLIYFSYDVKMKEKGDIPEGYSVSREKKERFSLILESASTNQTSMYLCASSLNGVVYEQYFGPGTRLTVT.

This clone has a single count. The CDR3 protein is CASSLGAGYYGYTF. The CDR3 nucleotides are TGTGCCAGCAGCTTAGGAGCAGGCTACTATGGCTACACCTTC. The V gene is TRBV11-1, the J gene TRBJ1-2, with no clear D. V lost 1 base, J lost 3 bases, and 9 bases lay in between. The CDR3 spans 14 residues. Germline loops: CDR1 SGHAT, CDR2 FQDESV (reference sequence).

The rearrangement joins TRBV18 to TRBJ2-5; TRBD2 aligns across 9 bases. Germline V CDR1 and CDR2: KGHSH, LQKENI. The CDR3 has 17 residues. V dropped 3 bases and J dropped 4; count of bases not matched to a gene: 12. CDR3 bases: TGTGCCAGCTCACCCCCGGGAGGTAGCGGGAGATCAGAGACCCAGTACTTC. Encoded protein: CASSPPGGSGRSETQYF.

V usage is TRBV18 and J usage is TRBJ2-7, with 7 positions matching TRBD2. The CDR3 has 18 amino acids. The ends lost 3 bases at V and 0 bases at J; junction bases unmatched: 14. Per the germline V gene, CDR1 is KGHSH and CDR2 is LQKENI. The DNA for the CDR3 is TGTGCCAGCTCACCCGCGGCAGCGGGGATAGACCTCTCCTACGAGCAGTACTTC. It yields the protein CASSPAAAGIDLSYEQYF.

This chain joins TRBV7-2 and TRBJ1-2; D gene ambiguous. The germline V and J ends were trimmed by 5 bases and 4 bases, with 11 bases remaining between them. This CDR3 spans 13 amino acids. Per the germline V gene, CDR1 is SGHTA and CDR2 is FQGNSA. The CDR3 nucleotides are TGTGCCAGCAGCCTGGCTCGAAGCTATGGCTACACCTTC. This gives the protein CASSLARSYGYTF. The full variable domain, with the rest looked up from reference TRBV7-2 and TRBJ1-2, is GAGVSQSPSNKVTEKGKDVELRCDPISGHTALYWYRQSLGQGLEFLIYFQGNSAPDKSGLPSDRFSAERTGGSVSTLTIQRTQQEDSAVYLCASSLARSYGYTFGSGTRLTVV.

This chain connects TRBV11-2 to TRBJ2-5; D uncertain. The CDR3 covers 11 residues. Germline assignment: CDR1 SGHAT and CDR2 FQNNGV. V was pared by 6 bases and J by 7 bases, with 9 bases between. The CDR3 DNA follows: TGTGCCAGCAGTCCGAGTTTGACCCAGTACTTC. Residues: CASSPSLTQYF.

The genes are TRBV20-1 and TRBJ2-1; 11 bases align to TRBD2. The CDR3 spans 16 residues. Germline V CDR1 and CDR2: DFQATT, SNEGSKA (reference sequence). J gave up 8 bases and V 3 bases, and 12 bases lay outside the gene matches. DNA of the CDR3: TGCAGTGCTAGTGACCCAACTAGCGGGAGCGTCGATGAGCAGTTCTTC. This gives the protein CSASDPTSGSVDEQFF.

The rearrangement joins TRBV5-6 to TRBJ2-2, with D possibly matching TRBD2 (5 bases). The CDR3 has 14 residues. CDR1 and CDR2 (germline): SGHDT, YYEEEE. Trimming stripped 2 bases from V and 3 bases from J, with 8 bases between. CDR3 protein: CASSLWTHTGELFF. CDR3 nucleotides: TGTGCCAGCAGCTTATGGACTCACACCGGGGAGCTGTTTTTT.

This clone has just one count. The chain links TRBV27 to TRBJ1-2, with D perhaps TRBD1 (6 bases). The germline CDR1 and CDR2 sequences are MNHEY and SMNVEV (reference sequence). With 1 base removed from V and 4 bases from J, the gap between germline ends came to 19 bases. The CDR3 is 17 amino acids. CDR3 nucleotide sequence: TGTGCCAGCAGTTTATGGGGGGGCGCTTCCTCAGTCTATGGCTACACCTTC. Its protein product is CASSLWGGASSVYGYTF.

V and J are TRBV24-1 and TRBJ2-7, with 7 bases that match TRBD1. Germline assignment: CDR1 KGHDR and CDR2 SFDVKD. The CDR3 covers 16 residues. V trimming: 2 bases; J trimming: 4 bases; junction bases outside the gene matches: 10. CDR3 coding DNA: TGTGCCACCAGTGATTCATGGACAGGAAGGGGTTACGAGCAGTACTTC. This translates into CATSDSWTGRGYEQYF.

The chain is built from TRBV5-5 and TRBJ1-4; no clear D gene. Germline CDR1 is SGHKS and CDR2 is YYEKEE (reference sequence). CDR3 length equals 15 residues. V was clipped by 3 bases and J by 0 bases, with 9 bases between them. This chain's CDR3 is CASSYPGTTNEKLFF. The CDR3 DNA follows: TGTGCCAGCAGCTACCCCGGGACAACTAATGAAAAACTGTTTTTT.

The rearrangement joins TRBV18 to TRBJ2-7; TRBD2 agrees at 9 bases. The germline V gene has CDR1 KGHSH and CDR2 LQKENI. CDR3 size: 14 residues. Trimming took 3 bases from V and 0 from J; bases not matched to a gene: 0. The CDR3 loop reads CASSPSGGSYEQYF. Here the CDR3 DNA reads TGTGCCAGCTCACCTAGCGGGGGCTCCTACGAGCAGTACTTC.

The rearrangement uses TRBV6-5 and TRBJ2-2; D remains unclear. Trimming pared 0 bases from V and 0 bases from J, leaving 5 bases between. This CDR3 comprises 15 residues. Germline V CDR1 and CDR2: MNHEY, SVGAGI. The CDR3 nucleotides are TGTGCCAGCAGTTACTCGGCACCGAACACCGGGGAGCTGTTTTTT. This sequence encodes CASSYSAPNTGELFF.

The chain's CDR3 is CASSPTDSNQPQHF. CDR3 DNA sequence: TGTGCCAGCAGTCCGACAGATAGCAATCAGCCCCAGCATTTT. The chain combines TRBV27 with TRBJ1-5; the D gene is possibly TRBD1 (5 bases). Germline assignment: CDR1 MNHEY and CDR2 SMNVEV (reference sequence). Trimming stripped 5 bases from V and 0 bases from J, with 8 bases between. This CDR3 spans 14 amino acids.

The chain combines TRBV12-3 or TRBV12-4 with TRBJ1-2; no definite D call. Trimming shortened V by 2 bases and J by 6 bases, and 10 bases separated the two germline ends. The CDR3 runs 13 residues. As DNA, the CDR3 is TGTGCCAGCAGTTTAACCCTGAGGAATGGCTACACCTTC. Translated, it gives CASSLTLRNGYTF.

The chain links TRBV11-2 to TRBJ1-2, with 8 bases lining up with TRBD1. The V and J ends lost 1 base and 2 bases, in that order; junction bases with no gene match: 3. CDR1 and CDR2 from the germline V gene are SGHAT and FQNNGV. This CDR3 comprises 15 residues. In nucleotides, the CDR3 is TGTGCCAGCAGCTTAGGGACAGGGTTGAACTATGGCTACACCTTC. Residues: CASSLGTGLNYGYTF.

The count of this clone is one. This chain joins TRBV7-8 and TRBJ1-2; 7 bases map to TRBD1. V lost 1 base to trimming and J lost 4 bases; unmatched junction nucleotides: 6. This CDR3 region has 15 residues. Germline V CDR1 and CDR2: SGHVS, FQNEAQ. CDR3 residues: CASSLGTGTAYGYTF. The CDR3 DNA sequence: TGTGCCAGCAGCTTAGGGACTGGGACAGCCTATGGCTACACCTTC.